This T cell receptor beta chain was profiled in a study of T cell repertoires in aging, cancer and after chemotherapy. CDR1 SGHKS and CDR2 YYEKEE come from the germline V gene (reference sequence). Between the trimmed V and J ends, which lost 3 bases and 6 bases, there was a span of 12 bases. The CDR3 runs to 13 residues. This clonotype was recorded a few times. The template was genomic DNA from peripheral blood, not RNA. A mixed TRB-A/B primer pool amplified rearranged TRB by multiplex touch-down PCR. Via MiXCR, TCRdb re-called the multiplex PCR reads, giving one row per CDR3 protein. The repertoire holds about 8,200 distinct CDR3 sequences, under 35% seen once, with approximately 3.9% in the top ten.

This receptor was identified in a human donor in good health. This sequence joins TRBV5-5 and TRBJ1-1; D is unresolved. Source material: blood. The CDR3 DNA reads as TGTGCCAGCAGCTACTTTTTGGTCCCTGAAGCTTTCTTT. Encoded protein: CASSYFLVPEAFF.